The 9 T cell receptor beta chains below all came from one sample that was sequenced in a study of T cell responses to AZD1222 COVID-19 vaccine (TCRdb year 2021). The time point label, read with the paper, signifies: about 28 days (+/-7) after the second vaccine dose. Libraries came from the immunoSEQ multiplex PCR assay. The table was pulled from immuneACCESS by TCRdb, which kept in-frame rearrangements only. Such tables lose some clones; where checked, under half of the loss comes from unresolved V genes, and the rest has no known cause. The sample table shows about 130,000 clones, and 80% to 95% are seen once. The top ten clones comprise 6% to 7.5% of the sample. The sample consisted of peripheral blood, taken 28 days after the second AZD1222 dose. These receptors all stem from an adult who received the AZD1222 COVID-19 vaccine.

The rearrangement links TRBV7-8 to TRBJ1-3; tentative D call: TRBD1 (6 bases). V was shortened by 5 bases and J by 2 bases, with 10 bases between the two germline ends. CDR1 and CDR2 from the germline V gene are SGHVS and FQNEAQ. CDR3 length: 14 residues. The CDR3 loop is CASSATGPGNTIYF. As DNA, the CDR3 is TGTGCCAGCAGCGCGACAGGACCTGGAAACACCATATATTTT.

This clone was seen only a few times. The CDR3 loop is CASSFRDRAIYF. The CDR3 coding sequence is TGTGCCAGCAGTTTCCGGGACAGGGCCATATATTTT. This chain links TRBV28 with TRBJ1-3, with 9 positions matching TRBD1. Germline V gives CDR1 MDHEN, CDR2 SYDVKM. After removal of 3 bases from V and 11 bases from J, the junction contained 2 bases not matched to a gene. CDR3 length: 12 residues.

The chain joins TRBV27 to TRBJ1-5; D call uncertain. The germline V gene encodes CDR1 MNHEY and CDR2 SMNVEV (reference sequence). The CDR3 spans 13 residues. Deletions cut 2 bases from V and 6 bases from J, with 8 bases between. The CDR3 nucleotides read TGTGCCAGCAGTTTAGATAATGGTCAGCCCCAGCATTTT. Translated, it gives CASSLDNGQPQHF.

V and J are TRBV4-1 and TRBJ1-5; D call uncertain. The germline V gene has CDR1 MGHRA and CDR2 YSYEKL. V shed 2 bases and J shed 7 bases, with 12 bases lying between them. CDR3 length: 14 residues. CDR3 sequence reads: CASSQNMGGQPQHF. DNA for the CDR3: TGCGCCAGCAGCCAAAATATGGGCGGGCAGCCCCAGCATTTT.

J is TRBJ2-4 and V is TRBV7-9, with TRBD1 identical over 8 bases. The ends lost 8 bases at V and 1 base at J; junction bases unmatched: 4. Germline CDR1 SEHNR, CDR2 FQNEAQ (reference sequence). This CDR3 is 14 amino acids long. The CDR3 DNA is TGTGCCAGCCAGGGGGCAGAGGCCAAAAACATTCAGTACTTC. Translating it yields CASQGAEAKNIQYF.

The J gene is TRBJ1-3, the V gene TRBV10-3; no clear D gene. The CDR3 sequence is 14 residues long. V was clipped by 5 bases and J by 1 base, with 9 bases between them. From germline, CDR1 is ENHRY and CDR2 SYGVKD. CDR3 protein: CAISMGLSGNTIYF. The CDR3 bases are TGTGCCATCAGTATGGGGTTATCTGGAAACACCATATATTTT.

This sequence joins TRBV10-1 and TRBJ1-4; D might be TRBD1 (5 bases). From germline, CDR1 is WNHNN and CDR2 SYGVQD (reference sequence). The CDR3 is 18 amino acids. V lost 7 bases and J 0 bases, leaving 21 bases between the germline ends. The CDR3 is CASTWKRDRLTTNEKLFF. DNA for the CDR3: TGCGCCAGCACATGGAAGAGGGACCGACTTACAACTAATGAAAAACTGTTTTTT.

The J gene is TRBJ1-5, the V gene TRBV6-2 or TRBV6-3, with 9 bases lining up with TRBD1. Germline-derived CDR1 and CDR2 are MNHEY and SVGEGT. The CDR3 is 16 amino acids. V shed 4 bases and J 3 bases; nucleotides not matched to a gene: 7. CDR3 DNA sequence: TGTGCCAGCAGTTCCCCGGGACAGGGATTCAATCAGCCCCAGCATTTT. It codes for CASSSPGQGFNQPQHF.

V is TRBV12-3 or TRBV12-4 and J is TRBJ1-1, with D unresolved. Trimming pared 3 bases from V and 6 bases from J, leaving 8 bases between. CDR3 length equals 12 residues. CDR3 sequence reads: CASSFWEPEAFF. The CDR3, as DNA: TGTGCCAGCAGTTTTTGGGAACCTGAAGCTTTCTTT.